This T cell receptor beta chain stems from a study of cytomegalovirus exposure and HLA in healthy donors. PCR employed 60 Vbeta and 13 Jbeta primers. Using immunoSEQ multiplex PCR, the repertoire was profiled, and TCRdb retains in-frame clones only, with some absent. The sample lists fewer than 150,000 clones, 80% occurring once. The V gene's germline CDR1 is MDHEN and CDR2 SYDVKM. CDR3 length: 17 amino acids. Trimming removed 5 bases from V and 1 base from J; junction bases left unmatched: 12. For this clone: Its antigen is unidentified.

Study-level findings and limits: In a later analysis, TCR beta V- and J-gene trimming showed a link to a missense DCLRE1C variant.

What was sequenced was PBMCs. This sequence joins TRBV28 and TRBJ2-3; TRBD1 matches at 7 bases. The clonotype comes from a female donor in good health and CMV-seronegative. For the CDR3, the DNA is TGTGCCAGCAGTGAAGGGACAGCGAGCGACGGCACAGATACGCAGTATTTT. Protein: CASSEGTASDGTDTQYF.